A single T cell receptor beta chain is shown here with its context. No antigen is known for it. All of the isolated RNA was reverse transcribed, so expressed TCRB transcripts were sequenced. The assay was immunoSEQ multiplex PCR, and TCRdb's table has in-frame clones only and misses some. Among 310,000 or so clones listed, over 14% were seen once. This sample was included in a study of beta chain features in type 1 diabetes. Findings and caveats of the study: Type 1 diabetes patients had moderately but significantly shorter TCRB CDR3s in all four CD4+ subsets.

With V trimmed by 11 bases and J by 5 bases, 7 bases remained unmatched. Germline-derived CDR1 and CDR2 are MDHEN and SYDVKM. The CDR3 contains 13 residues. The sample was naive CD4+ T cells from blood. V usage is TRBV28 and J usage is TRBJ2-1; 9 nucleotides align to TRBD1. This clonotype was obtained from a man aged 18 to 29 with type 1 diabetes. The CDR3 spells CAGGTGNNNEQFF. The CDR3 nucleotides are TGTGCCGGCGGGACAGGGAATAACAATGAGCAGTTCTTC.